Each of the 30 T cell receptor beta chains below was sequenced from the same sample in a study of blood T cell repertoires in COVID-19. TCRdb's copy holds only in-frame clones and misses some; the assay was immunoSEQ multiplex PCR. Counted here are approximately 300,000 clones, around 92% occurring once; the ten biggest clones make up less than 2%. Sequencing was carried out using peripheral blood. These receptors all come from a woman aged 25 to 39 with COVID-19, enrolled during active disease.

The chain carries TRBV27 and TRBJ2-1, with 10 nucleotides matching TRBD2. Trimming cost V 3 bases and J 2 bases; bases outside gene matches: 1. The germline gives CDR1 MNHEY, CDR2 SMNVEV (reference sequence). CDR3 length: 15 amino acids. As DNA, the CDR3 is TGTGCCAGCAGTTTTACTAGCGGGGCCTACAATGAGCAGTTCTTC. It is translated as CASSFTSGAYNEQFF.

This clone was observed a single time. The rearrangement uses TRBV3-1 (or the pseudogene TRBV3-2) and TRBJ1-3; weak D call: TRBD1 (6 bases). This CDR3 has 13 amino acids. With 9 bases removed from V and 1 base from J, the gap between germline ends came to 10 bases. Germline V gene lookup returns CDR1 LGHDT and CDR2 YNNKEL (reference sequence). The CDR3 here is CASSGVSGNTIYF. For the CDR3, the DNA is TGTGCCAGTTCAGGGGTATCTGGAAACACCATATATTTT.

The CDR3 sequence is CASSLRESYEQYV. The DNA for the CDR3 is TGTGCCAGCAGTTTGCGTGAGTCCTACGAGCAGTACGTC. The chain is built from TRBV12-3 or TRBV12-4 and TRBJ2-7; D remains ambiguous. Trimming removed 3 bases from V and 1 base from J, with 7 bases in between. This CDR3 has 13 amino acids.

The J gene is TRBJ1-6, the V gene TRBV19; TRBD1 agrees at 7 bases. From germline, CDR1 is LNHDA and CDR2 SQIVND (reference sequence). The ends lost 11 bases at V and 3 bases at J; junction bases unmatched: 10. This CDR3 has 15 residues. CDR3 coding DNA: TGTGCCGTAAGGCCAGGGGGAGGCTATAATTCACCCCTCCACTTT. Amino acids: CAVRPGGGYNSPLHF.

This clone showed up just a few times. This chain joins TRBV6-1 and TRBJ2-7, with 10 bases identical to TRBD1. Trimming cost V 3 bases and J 4 bases; bases outside gene matches: 6. Germline values: CDR1 MNHNS, CDR2 SASEGT. The CDR3 is 15 residues long. The CDR3 DNA sequence: TGTGCCAGCAGTGAGGGGGACAGGGGAATTTACGAGCAGTACGTC. It translates to CASSEGDRGIYEQYV.

V is TRBV19 and J is TRBJ1-1; 8 bases align to TRBD1. Trimming took 6 bases from V and 7 from J; bases not matched to a gene: 19. The CDR3 length is 17 residues. Germline V gene data show CDR1 as LNHDA and CDR2 as SQIVND (reference sequence). The CDR3 DNA follows: TGTGCCAGTAGGACCAGGGAGGACAGGGCCCAACTGGGTGAAGCTTTCTTT. Residues: CASRTREDRAQLGEAFF.

J is TRBJ1-1 and V is TRBV5-1, with 7 bases aligning to TRBD1. Trimming at V came to 0 bases and at J to 4 bases, leaving 6 bases not matched to a gene. CDR3 size: 15 residues. Germline CDR1 reads SGHRS; CDR2 reads YFSETQ. CDR3: CASSLGGQRGTEAFF. In nucleotides, the CDR3 is TGCGCCAGCAGCTTGGGGGGACAGAGGGGCACTGAAGCTTTCTTT.

The sample holds one count of this clone. The chain employs TRBV7-2 and TRBJ2-1; D gene uncertain. CDR3 length: 14 residues. Trimming cost V 1 base and J 5 bases, with 9 bases left between them. The germline V gene has CDR1 SGHTA and CDR2 FQGNSA. The CDR3 region is CASSLGRAHNEQFF. The DNA of the CDR3 is TGTGCCAGCAGCTTAGGTAGAGCCCACAATGAGCAGTTCTTC.

The gene calls are TRBV7-9 and TRBJ2-7; D perhaps matches TRBD2 (5 bases). Per germline, CDR1 SEHNR and CDR2 FQNEAQ (reference sequence). V lost 0 bases and J 5 bases, leaving 11 bases between the germline ends. The CDR3 sequence is 14 residues long. CDR3 residues: CASSLAGVYDEQYF. CDR3 DNA sequence: TGTGCCAGCAGCTTAGCGGGAGTTTACGACGAGCAGTACTTC.

The rearrangement links TRBV24-1 to TRBJ2-1; TRBD2 might be the D (5 bases). Germline CDR1 KGHDR, CDR2 SFDVKD. The CDR3 runs 10 residues. V lost 9 bases and J 13 bases, leaving 12 bases between the germline ends. In nucleotides, the CDR3 is TGTGCCACCGGCGGGCCCGAACAGTTCTTC. This gives the protein CATGGPEQFF.

The chain couples TRBV6-2 or TRBV6-3 to TRBJ2-5; TRBD1 aligns across 9 bases. This CDR3 region has 14 residues. Germline V CDR1 and CDR2: MNHEY, SVGEGT. V shed 2 bases, J shed 7 bases, and the junction held 5 bases outside the gene matches. The CDR3 region has the DNA TGTGCCAGCAGTTACGGGGACAGGGTCGGGACCCAGTACTTC. Residues: CASSYGDRVGTQYF.

This chain connects TRBV3-1 (or the pseudogene TRBV3-2) to TRBJ2-1; 9 bases map to TRBD1. Unmatched junction bases numbered 5, after V lost 6 bases and J lost 5 bases. Looked up from germline, CDR1 is LGHDT and CDR2 is YNNKEL (reference sequence). The length of the CDR3 is 14 residues. CDR3 region: CASRDRGIDNEQFF. In DNA, the CDR3 is TGTGCCAGCAGGGACAGGGGCATCGACAATGAGCAGTTCTTC.

A few counts support this clone. The chain's CDR3 is CASTQSDREETQYF. The DNA of the CDR3 is TGTGCCAGCACCCAATCAGACAGGGAAGAGACCCAGTACTTC. The chain has TRBV7-9 and TRBJ2-5; 7 bases map to TRBD1. Germline loops: CDR1 SEHNR, CDR2 FQNEAQ (reference sequence). V dropped 7 bases and J dropped 3; count of bases not matched to a gene: 8. The CDR3 is made up of 14 amino acids.

This chain uses TRBV19 with TRBJ2-7; the D is unclear. V was pared by 5 bases and J by 0 bases, with 11 bases between. CDR1 and CDR2 from the germline V gene are LNHDA and SQIVND (reference sequence). This CDR3 is 14 amino acids long. CDR3 nucleotides: TGTGCCAGTAGTTACTACCTCAGCTCCTACGAGCAGTACTTC. Translating gives CASSYYLSSYEQYF.

This chain links TRBV15 with TRBJ1-5; the match to TRBD1 covers 12 bases. This CDR3 is built from 19 residues. J was trimmed by 0 bases and V by 3 bases; bases with no gene match: 9. Germline V CDR1 and CDR2: LNHNV, YYDKDF (reference sequence). Here the CDR3 DNA reads TGTGCCACCAGCAGGGGGACAGGGGGCAATATGGGTAGCAATCAGCCCCAGCATTTT. This encodes CATSRGTGGNMGSNQPQHF.

The sample holds a few counts of this clone. The chain has TRBV6-2 or TRBV6-3 and TRBJ2-5; 8 nucleotides match TRBD2. Trimming cost V 6 bases and J 1 base; bases outside gene matches: 10. The CDR3 spans 16 residues. Germline V gene lookup returns CDR1 MNHEY and CDR2 SVGEGT. This CDR3 reads CASSPRRGASQETQYF. Here the CDR3 DNA reads TGTGCCAGCAGCCCCCGGCGGGGGGCCTCCCAAGAGACCCAGTACTTC.

This chain joins TRBV27 and TRBJ2-5; 11 nucleotides align to TRBD1. CDR1 and CDR2 from the germline V gene are MNHEY and SMNVEV (reference sequence). This CDR3 has 17 amino acids. The ends lost 6 bases at V and 9 bases at J; junction bases unmatched: 18. The CDR3 sequence is CASSRPRDRGNRMAQYF. The CDR3 DNA reads TGTGCCAGCAGCCGACCCCGGGACAGGGGGAATAGAATGGCCCAGTACTTC.

CDR3 sequence: CASTSVRPETQYF. The CDR3 DNA follows: TGTGCCAGCACGTCGGTCCGCCCCGAGACCCAGTACTTC. The chain recombines TRBV12-3 or TRBV12-4 with TRBJ2-5; D gene unclear. The CDR3 sequence is 13 residues long. V was shortened by 7 bases and J by 5 bases, with 14 bases between the two germline ends.

This clone was seen once. The rearrangement joins TRBV2 to TRBJ1-6; 8 nucleotides line up with TRBD1. CDR3 length: 15 amino acids. With 6 bases clipped from V and 10 bases from J, the junction kept 11 bases outside the gene matches. Germline V lookup: CDR1 SNHLY, CDR2 FYNNEI. CDR3 protein: CASRASRQGRSPLHF. The CDR3 coding sequence is TGTGCCAGCAGAGCGTCCCGACAGGGGAGGTCACCCCTCCACTTT. The complete variable domain, with remaining parts taken from reference TRBV2 and TRBJ1-6, reads EPEVTQTPSHQVTQMGQEVILRCVPISNHLYFYWYRQILGQKVEFLVSFYNNEISEKSEIFDDQFSVERPDGSNFTLKIRSTKLEDSAMYFCASRASRQGRSPLHFGNGTRLTVT.

This chain uses TRBV4-2 with TRBJ1-5; D is perhaps TRBD1 (6 bases). Looked up from germline, CDR1 is LGHNA and CDR2 is YNFKEQ. Between the trimmed V and J ends, which lost 0 bases and 5 bases, there was a span of 11 bases. The CDR3 contains 15 residues. As DNA, the CDR3 is TGTGCCAGCAGCCAAGACCGACAGGTACATCAGCCCCAGCATTTT. It specifies CASSQDRQVHQPQHF.

The chain combines TRBV7-9 with TRBJ1-1; the D gene is possibly TRBD1 (6 bases). The V end lost 0 bases, the J end lost 11 bases, and 13 bases lay between the germline ends. Germline CDR1 reads SEHNR; CDR2 reads FQNEAQ (reference sequence). The CDR3 has 13 residues. This CDR3 is CASSLATGIWAFF. CDR3 DNA: TGTGCCAGCAGCTTAGCCACAGGGATTTGGGCTTTCTTT.

V gene TRBV27 combines with J gene TRBJ2-5, with 11 bases lining up with TRBD2. This CDR3 is 14 amino acids long. J gave up 2 bases and V 6 bases, and 2 bases lay outside the gene matches. Germline V gene sequence: CDR1 MNHEY, CDR2 SMNVEV (reference sequence). The CDR3 spells CASRRLAGQETQYF. In nucleotides, the CDR3 is TGTGCCAGCAGACGACTAGCGGGACAAGAGACCCAGTACTTC.

This clone was recorded at least ten times. V usage is TRBV5-6 and J usage is TRBJ2-1, with TRBD1 identical over 8 bases. The CDR3 runs to 15 residues. V gave up 2 bases and J gave up 4 bases; unmatched junction bases: 5. Per the germline V gene, CDR1 is SGHDT and CDR2 is YYEEEE. The CDR3 DNA reads as TGTGCCAGCAGCTTCCGGACAGGGAGGTACAATGAGCAGTTCTTC. Translating it yields CASSFRTGRYNEQFF.

CDR3 protein: CATSDGVLGRGYTF. CDR3 coding DNA: TGTGCCACCAGTGATGGTGTTCTGGGCAGGGGCTACACCTTC. V usage is TRBV24-1 and J usage is TRBJ1-2; D remains unclear. Trimming removed 3 bases from V and 8 bases from J, with 15 bases in between. The CDR3 extends over 14 amino acids. The germline gives CDR1 KGHDR, CDR2 SFDVKD.

This chain links TRBV6-1 with TRBJ1-1; D unresolved. Per the germline V gene, CDR1 is MNHNS and CDR2 is SASEGT. This CDR3 is built from 14 residues. The ends were cut back, 1 base at V and 1 base at J, with 7 bases in the middle. The CDR3 sequence: CASSEGHWNTEAFF. DNA for the CDR3: TGTGCCAGCAGTGAAGGGCATTGGAACACTGAAGCTTTCTTT.

The rearrangement uses TRBV12-3 or TRBV12-4 and TRBJ2-3, with 8 bases matching TRBD1. V shed 8 bases and J 4 bases; nucleotides not matched to a gene: 5. This CDR3 spans 13 amino acids. The CDR3 DNA sequence: TGTGCCAGCGCCAGGGGGCCCCCAGATACGCAGTATTTT. It specifies CASARGPPDTQYF.

The table lists this clone with a count of one. V and J are TRBV18 and TRBJ1-5; tentative D call: TRBD1 (5 bases). Trimming cost V 0 bases and J 7 bases, with 10 bases left between them. There are 14 residues in the CDR3. Per germline, CDR1 KGHSH and CDR2 LQKENI. CDR3 bases: TGTGCCAGCTCACCACCAGGGGAAAGCCAGCCCCAGCATTTT. Translation gives CASSPPGESQPQHF.

This chain uses TRBV7-9 with TRBJ2-5, with D possibly being TRBD1 (6 bases). From germline, CDR1 is SEHNR and CDR2 FQNEAQ (reference sequence). The length of the CDR3 is 18 residues. V was trimmed by 5 bases and J by 2 bases, leaving 24 bases between them. CDR3 sequence: CASSPEAGVVLGQETQYF. As DNA, the CDR3 is TGTGCCAGCAGCCCCGAGGCAGGGGTGGTTTTGGGGCAAGAGACCCAGTACTTC. Full variable domain (rest looked up from reference TRBV7-9 and TRBJ2-5): DTGVSQNPRHKITKRGQNVTFRCDPISEHNRLYWYRQTLGQGPEFLTYFQNEAQLEKSRLLSDRFSAERPKGSFSTLEIQRTEQGDSAMYLCASSPEAGVVLGQETQYFGPGTRLLVL.

Written as DNA, the CDR3 is TGTGCCAGCAGCCCAGATGGGACAGGGTCTGGAAACACCATATATTTT. This sequence encodes CASSPDGTGSGNTIYF. J is TRBJ1-3 and V is TRBV3-1 (or the pseudogene TRBV3-2), with 9 bases that match TRBD1. The CDR3 consists of 16 residues. Germline V lookup: CDR1 LGHDT, CDR2 YNNKEL (reference sequence). Unmatched junction bases numbered 5, after V lost 4 bases and J lost 1 base.

The chain has TRBV7-8 and TRBJ1-2, with unresolved D. The germline gives CDR1 SGHVS, CDR2 FQNEAQ. The CDR3 totals 14 residues. Trimming took 10 bases from V and 0 from J, leaving 15 bases between them. In DNA form, the CDR3 reads TGTGCCACCTTTATAGACGGAGCTAACTATGGCTACACCTTC. This codes for CATFIDGANYGYTF. Full variable domain (missing parts from reference TRBV7-8 and TRBJ1-2): GAGVSQSPRYKVAKRGQDVALRCDPISGHVSLFWYQQALGQGPEFLTYFQNEAQLDKSGLPSDRFFAERPEGSVSTLKIQRTQQEDSAVYLCATFIDGANYGYTFGSGTRLTVV.